This entry features one TCR beta chain sequence. After removal of 3 bases from V and 7 bases from J, the junction contained 8 bases not matched to a gene. CDR1 is MNHNS and CDR2 is SASEGT in the germline V gene. This CDR3 has 15 residues. The data belong to a study of PD-1 blockade in classical Hodgkin lymphoma. Time point reported: cycle 4 day 1 (C4D1), after five to seven weeks of nivolumab. In every patient, relapse followed autologous stem cell transplantation, while exposure to brentuximab vedotin differed. Starting with thawed PBMCs, CD4+ T cells were purified by magnetic negative selection. This table comes from immunoSEQ multiplex PCR, and its TCRdb copy is limited to in-frame clones, with some not included. The repertoire holds fewer than 15,000 clones, with just under 85% as singletons.

The TCR was taken from a human donor with classical Hodgkin lymphoma. The source was CD4+ T cells from blood, collected before the fourth cycle of nivolumab. The chain recombines TRBV6-1 with TRBJ1-2; 10 bases map to TRBD1. This chain's CDR3 is CASSERDRGRGGYTF. In nucleotides, the CDR3 is TGTGCCAGCAGTGAGAGGGACAGGGGAAGAGGTGGCTACACCTTC.